The 27 T cell receptor beta chains below all came from one sample that was sequenced in a study of TIL therapy for anti-PD-1-resistant metastatic lung cancer. Sequencing used immunoSEQ v3. The data were produced by immunoSEQ multiplex PCR, yet TCRdb's version contains in-frame clones alone and is incomplete. This sample has just over 20,000 clones, with over 70% found just once. Time point described: pre-treatment sample, taken before nivolumab and TIL therapy. The sample consisted of blood, taken at baseline. The receptors come from a person aged 25 to 80 with non-small cell lung cancer.

The V gene is TRBV7-9, the J gene TRBJ2-7; 9 positions agree with TRBD1. V shed 5 bases and J 6 bases; nucleotides not matched to a gene: 8. This CDR3 has 14 residues. CDR1 is SEHNR and CDR2 is FQNEAQ in the germline V gene (reference sequence). The CDR3 loop is CASSPLDRGSEQYF. The DNA for the CDR3 is TGTGCCAGCAGCCCACTGGACAGGGGTTCCGAGCAGTACTTC.

The chain links TRBV19 to TRBJ1-3, with D perhaps matching TRBD1 (5 bases). Trimming cost V 8 bases and J 1 base, with 9 bases left between them. CDR3 length equals 13 residues. Germline-derived CDR1 and CDR2 are LNHDA and SQIVND (reference sequence). CDR3 loop: CASGGVSGNTIYF. Written as DNA, the CDR3 is TGTGCCAGTGGAGGGGTTTCTGGAAACACCATATATTTT.

This chain joins TRBV28 and TRBJ1-4; the D gene is possibly TRBD1 (5 bases). Germline V gene data show CDR1 as MDHEN and CDR2 as SYDVKM. The CDR3 runs 17 residues. Trimming removed 3 bases at V and 0 bases at J, with 14 bases between. CDR3 sequence (DNA): TGTGCCAGCAGTTTGGGGTGGGGACTAGCAACTAATGAAAAACTGTTTTTT. This codes for CASSLGWGLATNEKLFF.

This clone was seen only once. V is TRBV9 and J is TRBJ2-1, with 8 bases matching TRBD2. Per the germline V gene, CDR1 is SGDLS and CDR2 is YYNGEE. With 7 bases clipped from V and 8 bases from J, the junction kept 2 bases outside the gene matches. The CDR3 length is 11 residues. CDR3 nucleotides: TGTGCCAGCGGACTAGCCCATGAGCAGTTCTTC. Translating gives CASGLAHEQFF. Full variable domain (missing parts from reference TRBV9 and TRBJ2-1): DSGVTQTPKHLITATGQRVTLRCSPRSGDLSVYWYQQSLDQGLQFLIQYYNGEERAKGNILERFSAQQFPDLHSELNLSSLELGDSALYFCASGLAHEQFFGPGTRLTVL.

This clone was recorded a few times. The rearrangement links TRBV11-3 to TRBJ2-2; tentatively, D is TRBD1 (5 bases). Germline V lookup: CDR1 SGHNT, CDR2 YENEEA. Between the trimmed V and J ends, which lost 5 bases and 0 bases, there was a span of 13 bases. The CDR3 consists of 16 residues. This CDR3 is CASSKLADTNTGELFF. The CDR3 DNA reads as TGTGCCAGCAGCAAGCTGGCGGACACGAACACCGGGGAGCTGTTTTTT.

The V and J genes are TRBV19 and TRBJ1-6; TRBD1 matches 11 bases. This CDR3 has 16 residues. V dropped 5 bases and J dropped 9; count of bases not matched to a gene: 9. Germline-derived CDR1 and CDR2 are LNHDA and SQIVND (reference sequence). CDR3 residues: CASSPTTGTGGSPLHF. CDR3 nucleotides: TGTGCCAGTAGTCCAACGACCGGGACAGGGGGTTCACCCCTCCACTTT. Drawing the rest from reference TRBV19 and TRBJ1-6, the complete variable domain is DGGITQSPKYLFRKEGQNVTLSCEQNLNHDAMYWYRQDPGQGLRLIYYSQIVNDFQKGDIAEGYSVSREKKESFPLTVTSAQKNPTAFYLCASSPTTGTGGSPLHFGNGTRLTVT.

This chain uses TRBV6-1 with TRBJ1-1, with 8 bases identical to TRBD1. The CDR3 is 13 amino acids. V gave up 8 bases and J gave up 5 bases; unmatched junction bases: 7. Germline loops: CDR1 MNHNS, CDR2 SASEGT. In nucleotides, the CDR3 is TGTGCCAGCGCCCCGGGACAGGTAACTGAAGCTTTCTTT. It encodes CASAPGQVTEAFF.

The rearrangement joins TRBV7-6 to TRBJ2-7; a possible D gene is TRBD2 (6 bases). V was clipped by 1 base and J by 6 bases, with 10 bases between them. Germline assignment: CDR1 SGHVS and CDR2 FNYEAQ. CDR3 size: 13 residues. The CDR3 reads CASSLGGASEQYF. Here the CDR3 DNA reads TGTGCCAGCAGCTTAGGCGGGGCTAGCGAGCAGTACTTC.

The rearrangement uses TRBV27 and TRBJ2-5, with 8 bases lining up with TRBD2. The V gene's germline CDR1 is MNHEY and CDR2 SMNVEV (reference sequence). Germline trimming cut 7 bases from V and 11 bases from J; bases unmatched to any gene: 12. The CDR3 is made up of 13 amino acids. CDR3 in amino acids: CASKRGLANMQYF. CDR3 in DNA: TGTGCCAGCAAACGCGGACTAGCCAATATGCAGTACTTC.

V usage is TRBV19 and J usage is TRBJ2-1; 8 positions match TRBD1. CDR3 length: 15 amino acids. The V gene's germline CDR1 is LNHDA and CDR2 SQIVND (reference sequence). The V gene end was trimmed by 8 bases and the J gene end by 1 base; junction bases not matched to a gene: 7. The CDR3 region has the DNA TGTGCCAGTGCTAAGACAGGGGAGTCCTACAATGAGCAGTTCTTC. Encoded protein: CASAKTGESYNEQFF.

The chain joins TRBV15 to TRBJ1-3; TRBD1 is a possible D gene (6 bases). This CDR3 spans 15 amino acids. Trimming shortened V by 0 bases and J by 4 bases, and 10 bases separated the two germline ends. Germline V CDR1 and CDR2: LNHNV, YYDKDF (reference sequence). The CDR3 bases are TGTGCCACCAGCAGAGATTCAGGGGTCGGAAACACCATATATTTT. The encoded protein is CATSRDSGVGNTIYF. Looking up the rest from reference TRBV15 and TRBJ1-3 gives the full variable domain: DAMVIQNPRYQVTQFGKPVTLSCSQTLNHNVMYWYQQKSSQAPKLLFHYYDKDFNNEADTPDNFQSRRPNTSFCFLDIRSPGLGDTAMYLCATSRDSGVGNTIYFGEGSWLTVV.

In this sample, this clone turned up a few times. The rearrangement links TRBV6-5 to TRBJ2-5; 10 nucleotides match TRBD1. CDR3 length: 14 residues. Unmatched junction bases numbered 10, after V lost 8 bases and J lost 7 bases. Germline lookup yields CDR1 MNHEY and CDR2 SVGAGI. CDR3 sequence: CASVGDRGLGTQYF. Here the CDR3 DNA reads TGTGCCAGCGTGGGGGACAGGGGTCTTGGGACCCAGTACTTC.

As concerns this clone: Different DNA sequences within this sample yield the same CDR3. The chain links TRBV5-1 to TRBJ2-5; no reliable D call. V shed 4 bases and J shed 2 bases, with 6 bases lying between them. The CDR3 is 12 amino acids. Germline-derived CDR1 and CDR2 are SGHRS and YFSETQ. This chain's CDR3 is CASSLGQETQYF. The CDR3 DNA is TGCGCCAGCAGCCTGGGGCAAGAGACCCAGTACTTC.

The chain has TRBV7-9 and TRBJ1-2; D is possibly TRBD1 (6 bases). V lost 5 bases to trimming and J lost 7 bases, with 14 bases between them. The CDR3 totals 13 residues. Germline CDR1 is SEHNR and CDR2 is FQNEAQ (reference sequence). CDR3 residues: CASSLNGGLGYTF. The CDR3 DNA reads TGTGCCAGCAGCCTTAATGGGGGCCTTGGCTACACCTTC.

The J gene is TRBJ1-4, the V gene TRBV6-4, with 10 bases identical to TRBD1. This CDR3 comprises 15 residues. The J segment lost 5 bases and the V segment lost 5 bases, leaving 5 bases of the junction unmatched. Germline V lookup: CDR1 MRHNA, CDR2 SNTAGT. CDR3: CASSPGTGENEKLFF. CDR3 sequence (DNA): TGTGCCAGCAGTCCCGGGACAGGGGAGAATGAAAAACTGTTTTTT.

The chain combines TRBV7-9 with TRBJ2-7, with TRBD1 matching 9 bases. CDR1 SEHNR and CDR2 FQNEAQ come from the germline V gene (reference sequence). V shed 5 bases and J 2 bases; nucleotides not matched to a gene: 4. This CDR3 comprises 14 residues. The chain's CDR3 is CASSRQGEAYEQYF. CDR3 DNA sequence: TGTGCCAGCAGCCGACAGGGGGAAGCCTACGAGCAGTACTTC.

The J gene is TRBJ1-6, the V gene TRBV28; D is undetermined. This CDR3 spans 13 amino acids. CDR1 MDHEN and CDR2 SYDVKM come from the germline V gene. The V and J ends lost 5 bases and 5 bases respectively, with 7 bases between them. CDR3 nucleotides: TGTGCCAGCAGTATACGCGATAATTCACCCCTCCACTTT. As protein: CASSIRDNSPLHF.

The chain links TRBV18 to TRBJ2-7; TRBD2 agrees at 7 bases. Germline CDR1 is KGHSH and CDR2 is LQKENI. The CDR3 consists of 15 residues. V lost 3 bases, J lost 2 bases, and 7 bases stayed unmatched. The CDR3 DNA is TGTGCCAGCTCACCCGAAATAGGGACTACCTACGAGCAGTACTTC. It yields the protein CASSPEIGTTYEQYF.

This clone has more than one count but fewer than ten. The rearrangement uses TRBV6-4 and TRBJ1-6; 9 positions match TRBD1. There are 14 residues in the CDR3. Germline lookup yields CDR1 MRHNA and CDR2 SNTAGT. V gave up 7 bases and J gave up 7 bases; unmatched junction bases: 5. CDR3 amino acids: CASKQGTGNSPLHF. CDR3 bases: TGTGCCAGCAAGCAGGGGACAGGGAATTCACCCCTCCACTTT.

This sequence joins TRBV10-2 and TRBJ1-3; D remains unclear. The CDR3 totals 12 residues. The germline V gene encodes CDR1 WSHSY and CDR2 SAAADI. The V end lost 8 bases, the J end lost 0 bases, and 5 bases lay between the germline ends. CDR3: CASGDSGNTIYF. CDR3 coding DNA: TGCGCCAGCGGGGACTCTGGAAACACCATATATTTT.

The chain couples TRBV6-1 to TRBJ1-2; D remains ambiguous. The CDR3 sequence is 13 residues long. Germline loops: CDR1 MNHNS, CDR2 SASEGT. The V end lost 1 base, the J end lost 4 bases, and 7 bases lay between the germline ends. The CDR3 bases are TGTGCCAGCAGTGAAGACAGCTTCTATGGCTACACCTTC. Translated: CASSEDSFYGYTF.

This clone was recorded once. The chain combines TRBV6-1 with TRBJ1-1; D not certain. There are 13 residues in the CDR3. The V gene lost 0 bases and the J gene lost 10 bases, with 12 bases spanning the gap. In germline, CDR1 is MNHNS, CDR2 SASEGT. CDR3 amino acids: CASSEAGRTRAFF. CDR3 coding DNA: TGTGCCAGCAGTGAAGCGGGTAGGACGCGAGCTTTCTTT.

The chain employs TRBV5-1 and TRBJ2-7, with D perhaps TRBD2 (5 bases). The CDR3 length is 13 residues. Germline V gene data show CDR1 as SGHRS and CDR2 as YFSETQ. The V and J ends lost 1 base and 3 bases respectively, with 8 bases between them. CDR3 in DNA: TGCGCCAGCAGCTTGTTGGGAGACTACGAGCAGTACTTC. This codes for CASSLLGDYEQYF. Full variable domain (outside the CDR3, taken from reference TRBV5-1 and TRBJ2-7): KAGVTQTPRYLIKTRGQQVTLSCSPISGHRSVSWYQQTPGQGLQFLFEYFSETQRNKGNFPGRFSGRQFSNSRSEMNVSTLELGDSALYLCASSLLGDYEQYFGPGTRLTVT.

This clone was detected once. The chain has TRBV30 and TRBJ2-1, with TRBD1 matching 7 bases. CDR3 size: 13 residues. Germline V gene data show CDR1 as GTSNPN and CDR2 as SVGIG (reference sequence). With V trimmed by 5 bases and J by 1 base, 2 bases remained unmatched. CDR3 residues: CAWAGGSYNEQFF. The CDR3 DNA follows: TGTGCCTGGGCAGGGGGTTCCTACAATGAGCAGTTCTTC. The variable domain in full, with the rest retrieved from reference TRBV30 and TRBJ2-1, is SQTIHQWPATLVQPVGSPLSLECTVEGTSNPNLYWYRQAAGRGLQLLFYSVGIGQISSEVPQNLSASRPQDRQFILSSKKLLLSDSGFYLCAWAGGSYNEQFFGPGTRLTVL.

The V gene is TRBV7-2, the J gene TRBJ1-2; 9 bases are a match to TRBD1. This CDR3 region has 17 residues. Germline trimming cut 2 bases from V and 6 bases from J; bases unmatched to any gene: 13. CDR1 is SGHTA and CDR2 is FQGNSA in the germline V gene. This CDR3 reads CASSLNRGRVRGNGYTF. CDR3 DNA sequence: TGTGCCAGCAGCTTAAACAGGGGGCGCGTCCGAGGGAATGGCTACACCTTC.

This chain connects TRBV28 to TRBJ1-5, with D possibly TRBD1 on 5 matching bases. The V gene's germline CDR1 is MDHEN and CDR2 SYDVKM. CDR3 size: 18 residues. Trimming removed 4 bases from V and 2 bases from J, with 21 bases in between. DNA of the CDR3: TGTGCCAGCAGTTCGATCTGGGGTCAGGGATCGGGCAATCAGCCCCAGCATTTT. Translated: CASSSIWGQGSGNQPQHF.

There are a few counts of this clone. V usage is TRBV28 and J usage is TRBJ1-2; TRBD1 aligns across 7 bases. This CDR3 has 12 residues. The V segment lost 5 bases and the J segment 12 bases; nucleotides outside the gene matches: 9. Per the germline V gene, CDR1 is MDHEN and CDR2 is SYDVKM. The CDR3 DNA follows: TGTGCCAGCAGTGTCAGGGGGAGATTGGACACCTTC. It yields the protein CASSVRGRLDTF.